A single sample is the source of the 11 T cell receptor beta chains below, sequenced in a study of OX40 agonist ivuxolimab in advanced cancers. TCRdb keeps only in-frame clones here, not all; method: immunoSEQ multiplex PCR. The repertoire holds about 91,000 clones, with about 85% as singletons. This material consisted of CD4+ or CD8+ T cells sorted from blood, taken in a trial of the OX40 agonist ivuxolimab. These receptors all come from an adult with an advanced solid tumor such as melanoma, head and neck, liver or kidney cancer.

The gene calls are TRBV7-2 and TRBJ1-2, with 7 nucleotides matching TRBD1. Trimming removed 5 bases from V and 8 bases from J; junction bases left unmatched: 14. The germline V gene encodes CDR1 SGHTA and CDR2 FQGNSA. This CDR3 has 15 residues. The CDR3 DNA reads TGTGCCAGCAGCCCCAGGTTCGGGACAGAGAACGGCTACACCTTC. Encoded protein: CASSPRFGTENGYTF.

This clone was recorded once. The rearrangement uses TRBV29-1 and TRBJ1-5, with D perhaps matching TRBD1 (5 bases). CDR3 size: 15 residues. Trimming pared 4 bases from V and 6 bases from J, leaving 19 bases between. CDR1 and CDR2 from the germline V gene are SQVTM and ANQGSEA. The CDR3 DNA is TGCAGCGTTGGGGACGGATCCTACGGAAGTCAGCCCCAGCATTTT. Translation gives CSVGDGSYGSQPQHF.

The chain carries TRBV5-1 and TRBJ2-1; 11 nucleotides match TRBD2. V was clipped by 0 bases and J by 10 bases; unmatched bases: 3. The germline V gene encodes CDR1 SGHRS and CDR2 YFSETQ. CDR3 length: 14 residues. This CDR3 is CASSLVTSGDEQFF. The CDR3, as DNA: TGCGCCAGCAGCTTGGTGACTAGCGGGGACGAGCAGTTCTTC.

The chain has TRBV28 and TRBJ1-2, with D perhaps TRBD1 (5 bases). The germline V gene has CDR1 MDHEN and CDR2 SYDVKM. The length of the CDR3 is 15 residues. Trimming took 7 bases from V and 4 from J, leaving 19 bases between them. The CDR3 loop is CASTQPRTPTYGYTF. In nucleotides, the CDR3 is TGTGCCAGCACCCAACCCAGGACACCCACCTATGGCTACACCTTC.

In DNA, the CDR3 is TGCGCCAGCAGTGACCCGGGACAGGGGGCGCGGGAGCAGTACGTC. This encodes CASSDPGQGAREQYV. The chain is built from TRBV10-2 and TRBJ2-7; 12 positions match TRBD1. The germline CDR1 and CDR2 sequences are WSHSY and SAAADI. This CDR3 region has 15 residues. V lost 3 bases, J lost 7 bases, and 7 bases stayed unmatched.

The CDR3 reads CAWSVRSAGYTF. The CDR3 DNA follows: TGTGCCTGGAGTGTACGTTCCGCTGGCTACACCTTC. The chain recombines TRBV30 with TRBJ1-2; D gene ambiguous. Trimming pared 0 bases from V and 7 bases from J, leaving 9 bases between. The germline gives CDR1 GTSNPN, CDR2 SVGIG (reference sequence). The CDR3 is 12 residues long. Based on the CDR3 plus reference TRBV30 and TRBJ1-2, the full variable domain is SQTIHQWPATLVQPVGSPLSLECTVEGTSNPNLYWYRQAAGRGLQLLFYSVGIGQISSEVPQNLSASRPQDRQFILSSKKLLLSDSGFYLCAWSVRSAGYTFGSGTRLTVV.

V and J are TRBV28 and TRBJ1-5, with unresolved D. V was cut by 6 bases and J by 4 bases, with 4 bases left in between. The CDR3 runs 11 residues. Germline CDR1 and CDR2: MDHEN and SYDVKM. CDR3 in amino acids: CASSYNQPQHF. In nucleotides, the CDR3 is TGTGCCAGCAGCTATAATCAGCCCCAGCATTTT.

This chain joins TRBV10-2 and TRBJ1-2, with 11 nucleotides matching TRBD1. From germline, CDR1 is WSHSY and CDR2 SAAADI. V shed 0 bases and J 7 bases; nucleotides not matched to a gene: 7. The CDR3 contains 16 residues. The CDR3 sequence is CASSESRGTGGSGYTF. CDR3 in DNA: TGCGCCAGCAGTGAGTCGCGGGGGACAGGGGGTAGTGGCTACACCTTC.

This clone has more than one count but fewer than ten. The rearrangement uses TRBV16 and TRBJ1-6; D not resolved. The CDR3 totals 15 residues. V lost 4 bases and J 5 bases, leaving 12 bases between the germline ends. The germline gives CDR1 KGHSY, CDR2 FQNENV. Here the CDR3 reads CASSRSFHDNSPLHF. The CDR3 DNA follows: TGTGCCAGCAGCCGTTCCTTTCATGATAATTCACCCCTCCACTTT.

The V call is TRBV9, the J call TRBJ2-5, with 11 positions matching TRBD2. CDR1 and CDR2 from the germline V gene are SGDLS and YYNGEE. The length of the CDR3 is 16 residues. V was pared by 0 bases and J by 3 bases, with 4 bases of the junction left unmatched. CDR3: CASSVVGSGGEETQYF. In DNA form, the CDR3 reads TGTGCCAGCAGCGTAGTAGGTAGCGGGGGGGAAGAGACCCAGTACTTC.

The chain carries TRBV9 and TRBJ1-3; D is uncertain. Germline-derived CDR1 and CDR2 are SGDLS and YYNGEE. V was shortened by 4 bases and J by 3 bases, with 20 bases between the two germline ends. CDR3 length: 17 amino acids. The CDR3 coding sequence is TGTGCCAGCAGCCCAACCACCCTCCAGGCCGGTGGAAACACCATATATTTT. Its translation: CASSPTTLQAGGNTIYF.